This T cell receptor beta chain was identified during a study of cytomegalovirus exposure and HLA in healthy donors. In the PCR, 60 Vbeta and 13 Jbeta primers were used. Per the original methods: An analysis that came later counted 80 million or so unique TCR beta chains, roughly 11 million shared. This table comes from immunoSEQ multiplex PCR, and its TCRdb copy is limited to in-frame clones, with some not included. For V, J and clone size, that table is used; D and trimming come from the DNA. The sample has about 160,000 clones; around nine tenths are singletons. V lost 7 bases and J lost 4; bases outside the gene matches: 9. The CDR3 runs to 13 residues. The V gene's germline CDR1 is SQVTM and CDR2 ANQGSEA. About this clone itself: Its antigen is not known.

Study-wide findings and caveats: The authors excluded some V segments, including TRBV6-2 and TRBV6-3, as indistinguishable. 164 TCR beta chains were listed as cytomegalovirus-associated. An assumption of roughly uniform sequencing depth across donors underlay the presence/absence analyses.

Sequenced material: PBMCs. The TCR comes from a woman aged 30 to 39 in good health and CMV-seronegative. This sequence joins TRBV29-1 and TRBJ1-2; 7 bases fit TRBD1. The CDR3 nucleotides are TGCAGCGCCAGAGGAGGGGGCGCCTATGGCTACACCTTC. It specifies CSARGGGAYGYTF. The whole variable domain, filled in from reference TRBV29-1 and TRBJ1-2, reads SAVISQKPSRDICQRGTSLTIQCQVDSQVTMMFWYRQQPGQSLTLIATANQGSEATYESGFVIDKFPISRPNLTFSTLTVSNMSPEDSSIYLCSARGGGAYGYTFGSGTRLTVV.